The 10 T cell receptor beta chains in this list originate from one sample, sequenced in a study of blood T cell repertoires in COVID-19 (dated by TCRdb to the early 2020s). Library creation used the immunoSEQ multiplex PCR assay. TCRdb's version of the immuneACCESS table is confined to in-frame rearrangements and falls short of the full clone set. An unresolved V gene accounts for under half of the shortfall where checked; the remainder is of unknown origin. This sample holds around 220,000 clones; less than 90% were observed only once. The ten largest account for 2.2% of the sample. The sequenced sample consisted of peripheral blood. These TCRs come from a woman in her forties or fifties with acute or convalescent COVID-19.

This rearrangement joins TRBV5-8 to TRBJ2-7; 8 bases map to TRBD1. The CDR3 contains 14 residues. Germline values: CDR1 SGHTS, CDR2 YDEGEE. J gave up 2 bases and V 5 bases, and 6 bases lay outside the gene matches. CDR3 protein: CASRTDRAPYEQYF. The CDR3 nucleotides read TGTGCCAGCAGGACGGACAGGGCGCCCTACGAGCAGTACTTC.

This clone was found a few times. The chain employs TRBV7-4 and TRBJ1-3, with D tentatively TRBD1 (5 bases). V gave up 5 bases and J gave up 4 bases, with 15 bases separating them. In germline, CDR1 is SGHVT, CDR2 SQSDAQ. This CDR3 is 15 amino acids long. CDR3 amino acids: CASSHIGTFGNTIYF. The CDR3 coding sequence is TGTGCCAGCAGCCATATTGGGACTTTCGGAAACACCATATATTTT. Supplemented by reference TRBV7-4 and TRBJ1-3, the full variable domain reads GAGVSQSPRYKVAKRGRDVALRCDSISGHVTLYWYRQTLGQGSEVLTYSQSDAQRDKSGRPSGRFSAERPERSVSTLKIQRTEQGDSAVYLCASSHIGTFGNTIYFGEGSWLTVV.

The chain recombines TRBV3-1 (or the pseudogene TRBV3-2) with TRBJ2-1; D gene unclear. CDR3 length: 16 amino acids. The germline CDR1 and CDR2 sequences are LGHDT and YNNKEL (reference sequence). V was trimmed by 4 bases and J by 4 bases, leaving 17 bases between them. The CDR3 spells CASSPSSSNRYNEQFF. The CDR3 nucleotides read TGTGCCAGCAGCCCCTCCTCTAGTAACCGGTACAATGAGCAGTTCTTC.

Only one count was recorded for this clone. The rearrangement links TRBV19 to TRBJ1-5; no firm D call. The CDR3 runs 13 residues. CDR1 and CDR2 from the germline V gene are LNHDA and SQIVND (reference sequence). Deletions cut 9 bases from V and 0 bases from J, with 9 bases between. CDR3 DNA sequence: TGTGCCAGCTCGGACTATAGCAATCAGCCCCAGCATTTT. Translating it yields CASSDYSNQPQHF.

This clone has a handful of counts. This rearrangement joins TRBV29-1 to TRBJ1-5, with D hard to call. The V and J ends lost 6 bases and 5 bases respectively, with 11 bases between them. This CDR3 region has 12 residues. Germline V gene lookup returns CDR1 SQVTM and CDR2 ANQGSEA. This CDR3 is CSVGGSDQPQHF. CDR3 in DNA: TGCAGCGTCGGAGGGTCGGATCAGCCCCAGCATTTT.

This clone has just a few counts. The chain links TRBV3-1 (or the pseudogene TRBV3-2) to TRBJ1-1; no firm D call. CDR3 length: 14 amino acids. The V gene's germline CDR1 is LGHDT and CDR2 YNNKEL (reference sequence). V lost 1 base and J lost 4, with 10 bases in between. The CDR3 DNA follows: TGTGCCAGCAGCCAAGGGGTGTGGGCCACTGAAGCTTTCTTT. It translates to CASSQGVWATEAFF.

The V call is TRBV2, the J call TRBJ2-6; D remains unclear. Trimming cost V 5 bases and J 0 bases, with 8 bases left between them. The CDR3 is made up of 15 amino acids. CDR1 and CDR2 from the germline V gene are SNHLY and FYNNEI. The CDR3: CASSLGPSGANVLTF. The CDR3 DNA reads as TGTGCCAGCAGTCTCGGTCCCTCTGGGGCCAACGTCCTGACTTTC.

This sequence joins TRBV4-3 and TRBJ1-2; TRBD1 agrees at 7 bases. J gave up 8 bases and V 3 bases, and 6 bases lay outside the gene matches. Germline CDR1 and CDR2: LGHNA and YSLEER. This CDR3 is 13 amino acids long. CDR3 sequence reads: CASSQTGIYGYTF. CDR3 coding DNA: TGCGCCAGCAGCCAGACAGGGATTTACGGCTACACCTTC.

The gene calls are TRBV10-3 and TRBJ2-3, with a weak D call TRBD2 (6 bases). V lost 2 bases, J lost 3 bases, and 27 bases lay in between. CDR1 is ENHRY, CDR2 SYGVKD, per germline. CDR3 length equals 20 residues. CDR3 DNA: TGTGCCATCAGTGAGACCACCTGGGGGAGAGAGAGTGGGAGGACAGATACGCAGTATTTT. This translates into CAISETTWGRESGRTDTQYF.

This clone was picked up a small number of times. V usage is TRBV5-6 and J usage is TRBJ2-7, with 8 bases identical to TRBD2. The V gene end was trimmed by 5 bases and the J gene end by 2 bases; junction bases not matched to a gene: 6. Germline V gives CDR1 SGHDT, CDR2 YYEEEE. The CDR3 sequence is 14 residues long. The chain's CDR3 is CASSRSGGPYEQYF. The CDR3 bases are TGTGCCAGCAGTCGAAGCGGGGGCCCCTACGAGCAGTACTTC.